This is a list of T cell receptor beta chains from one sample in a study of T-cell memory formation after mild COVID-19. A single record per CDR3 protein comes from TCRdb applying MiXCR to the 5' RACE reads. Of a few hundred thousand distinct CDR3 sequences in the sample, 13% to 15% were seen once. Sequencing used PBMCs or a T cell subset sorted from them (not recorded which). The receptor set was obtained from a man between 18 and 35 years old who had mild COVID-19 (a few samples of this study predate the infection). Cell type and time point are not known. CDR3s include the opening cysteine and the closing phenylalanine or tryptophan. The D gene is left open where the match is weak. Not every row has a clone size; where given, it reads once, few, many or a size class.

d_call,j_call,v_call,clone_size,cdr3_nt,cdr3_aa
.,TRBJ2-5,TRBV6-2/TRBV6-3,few,TGTGCCAGCAGCAGTCGGGCGGGGCCTTGGGACCAGTACTTC,CASSSRAGPWDQYF
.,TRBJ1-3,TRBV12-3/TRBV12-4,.,TGTGCCAGCAGTTATCAGGGGCGTATAGGTGGAAACACCATATATTTT,CASSYQGRIGGNTIYF
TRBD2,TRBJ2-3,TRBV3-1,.,TGTGCCAGTGGTGGCGGGGGAAGCACAGATACGCAGTATTTT,CASGGGGSTDTQYF
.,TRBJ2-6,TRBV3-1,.,TGTGCCAGCAGTGGACGGAATGGGGCCAACGTCCTGACTTTC,CASSGRNGANVLTF
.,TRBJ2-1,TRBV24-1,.,TGTGCCACCACCCGGAGGGGGACAAGGCGGAGGGAGCAGTTCTTC,CATTRRGTRRREQFF
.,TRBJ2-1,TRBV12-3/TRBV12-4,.,TGTGCCAGCAGGCTTGGGGCCGATGAGCAGTTCTTC,CASRLGADEQFF
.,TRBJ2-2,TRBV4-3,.,TGCGCCAGCAGCCAATATATGGTCAGGGATGCGGGCGGGGAGCTGTTTTTT,CASSQYMVRDAGGELFF
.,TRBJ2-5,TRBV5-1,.,TGCGCCAGCAGAAGACAGGCCCAAGAGACCCAGTACTTC,CASRRQAQETQYF
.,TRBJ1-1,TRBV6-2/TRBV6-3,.,TGTGCCAGCAGTTACTTCCCTGACAGGAACACTGAAGCTTTCTTT,CASSYFPDRNTEAFF
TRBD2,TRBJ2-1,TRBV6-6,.,TGTGCCAGCAGTTACTCGATAGCGGGGGGTTGGCATGAGCAGTTCTTC,CASSYSIAGGWHEQFF
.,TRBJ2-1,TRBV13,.,TGTGCCAGCAGCTTATACAGGAATAACAATGAGCAGTTCTTC,CASSLYRNNNEQFF
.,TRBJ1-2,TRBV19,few,TGTGCCAGTAGTACTCACAGGGTTGGCTACACCTTC,CASSTHRVGYTF
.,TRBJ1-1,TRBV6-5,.,TGTGCCAGCAGTTTCCGCAGGGGTGAAGCTTTCTTT,CASSFRRGEAFF
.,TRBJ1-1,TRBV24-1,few,TGTGCCACCTCTACTACCAGTGGTGAAGCTTTCTTT,CATSTTSGEAFF
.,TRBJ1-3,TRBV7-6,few,TGTGCCAGCAGTCACAGATTCTCTGGAAACACCATATATTTT,CASSHRFSGNTIYF
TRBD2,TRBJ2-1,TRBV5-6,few,TGTGCCAGCACCTCAAGCGGGGTAAGCTACAATGAGCAGTTCTTC,CASTSSGVSYNEQFF
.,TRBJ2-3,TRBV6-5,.,TGTGCCAGCAGGAGACCAGGCACAGATACGCAGTATTTT,CASRRPGTDTQYF
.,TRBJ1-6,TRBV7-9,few,TGTGCCAGCAGCTCCGACGGGGAATCACCCCTCCACTTT,CASSSDGESPLHF
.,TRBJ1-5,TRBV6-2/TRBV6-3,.,TGTGCCAGCAGTTTGGCGGGACAAAATAGCAATCAGCCCCAGCATTTT,CASSLAGQNSNQPQHF
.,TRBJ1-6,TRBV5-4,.,TGTGCCAGCAGCCAACCGCGCAGGGGACATAATTCACCCCTCCACTTT,CASSQPRRGHNSPLHF
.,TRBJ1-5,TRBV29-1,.,TGCAGCGTTATGGGTGAGAATCAGCCCCAGCATTTT,CSVMGENQPQHF
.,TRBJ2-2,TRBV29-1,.,TGCAGCGTTGAGGTCGGGCCGAACACCGGGGAGCTGTTTTTT,CSVEVGPNTGELFF
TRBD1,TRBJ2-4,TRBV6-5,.,TGTGCCAGCAGTACCGGGACAGGGGCGGCCAAAAACATTCAGTACTTC,CASSTGTGAAKNIQYF
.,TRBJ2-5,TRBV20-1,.,TGCAGTGTCCTACGGACAGACCAAGAGACCCAGTACTTC,CSVLRTDQETQYF
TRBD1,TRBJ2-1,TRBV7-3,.,TGTGCCAGCAGCAGCGACAGGGGAGGATACAATGAGCAGTTCTTC,CASSSDRGGYNEQFF
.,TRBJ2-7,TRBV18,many,TGTGCCAGCTCACCCGGGGTGACGCTAGGCGAGCAGTACTTC,CASSPGVTLGEQYF
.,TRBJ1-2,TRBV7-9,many,TGTGCCAGCAGCCGAGGCGAGACAGCATATGGCTACACCTTC,CASSRGETAYGYTF
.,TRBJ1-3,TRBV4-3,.,TGCGCCAGCAGCCAAGAAAGGCAGCACTCTGGAAACACCATATATTTT,CASSQERQHSGNTIYF
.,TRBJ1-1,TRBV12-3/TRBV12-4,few,TGTGCCAGCAGCCCTGACTGGAGCACTGAAGCTTTCTTT,CASSPDWSTEAFF
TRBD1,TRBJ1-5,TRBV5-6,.,TGTGCCAGCAGCTTAAGGGACAGGGGAATAAATCAGCCCCAGCATTTT,CASSLRDRGINQPQHF
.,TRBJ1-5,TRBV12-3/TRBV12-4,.,TGTGCCAGCAGACCCGGGGGGGTCAGGCAGCCCCAGCATTTT,CASRPGGVRQPQHF
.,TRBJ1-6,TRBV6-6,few,TGTGCCAGCAGCAGAGGGGTAGGAAATTCACCCCTCCACTTT,CASSRGVGNSPLHF
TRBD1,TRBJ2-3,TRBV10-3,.,TGTGCCATCCAAGAGCGGACAGGTTCGAGCACAGATACGCAGTATTTT,CAIQERTGSSTDTQYF
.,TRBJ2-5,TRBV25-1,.,TGTGCCAGCAGTGAATCTGAAGCTTGGGAGACCCAGTACTTC,CASSESEAWETQYF
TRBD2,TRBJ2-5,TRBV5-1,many,TGCGCCAGCAGACTAGCGGGGGAAGAGACCCAGTACTTC,CASRLAGEETQYF
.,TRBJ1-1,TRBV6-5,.,TGTGCCAGCAGTTACGGGTTTATGAACACTGAAGCTTTCTTT,CASSYGFMNTEAFF
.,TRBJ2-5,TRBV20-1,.,TGCAGTGCTAGTAGACAGCAAGAGACCCAGTACTTC,CSASRQQETQYF
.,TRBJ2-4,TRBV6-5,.,TGTGCCAGCAGTAGGACAGCAAGCCTAGCCAAAAACATTCAGTACTTC,CASSRTASLAKNIQYF
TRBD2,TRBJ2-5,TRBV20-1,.,TGCAGTGCTAACTCTCTCCAGCGGGGACAAGAGACCCAGTACTTC,CSANSLQRGQETQYF
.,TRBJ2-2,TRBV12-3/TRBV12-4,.,TGTGCCAGCAGGCCATTGACTATAGCGGACACCGGGGAGCTGTTTTTT,CASRPLTIADTGELFF
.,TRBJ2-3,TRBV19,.,TGTGCCAGTAGTACTGTCGACGGCACAGATACGCAGTATTTT,CASSTVDGTDTQYF
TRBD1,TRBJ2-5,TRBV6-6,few,TGTGCCAGCAGCGGACAGGGGGCAGTAGAGACCCAGTACTTC,CASSGQGAVETQYF
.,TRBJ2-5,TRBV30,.,TGTGCCTGGAGCCGACAAGAGACCCAGTACTTC,CAWSRQETQYF
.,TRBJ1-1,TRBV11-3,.,TGTGCCAGCAGCCGTAGCGTCGAGAACACTGAAGCTTTCTTT,CASSRSVENTEAFF
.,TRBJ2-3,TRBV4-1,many,TGCGCCAGCAGCCAAGAAGGACATCCTAGCACAGATACGCAGTATTTT,CASSQEGHPSTDTQYF
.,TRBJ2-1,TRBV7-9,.,TGTGCCAGCAGCTTAGCGTGGGATGAGCAGTTCTTC,CASSLAWDEQFF
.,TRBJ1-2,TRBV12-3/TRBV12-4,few,TGTGCCAGCAGTTTTAATGGGGACGGCTACACCTTC,CASSFNGDGYTF
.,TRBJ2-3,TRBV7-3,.,TGTGCCAGCAGCGAACTAGGTTCGGGGACAGATACGCAGTATTTT,CASSELGSGTDTQYF